This entry is about one T cell receptor (beta chain). RNA amounts of about 0.5 to 1 ug underwent reverse transcription with random hexamers. Amplification of TCR beta CDR3 by immunoSEQ multiplex PCR spanned 54 Vbeta and 13 Jbeta. TCRdb re-called the immunoSEQ multiplex PCR reads with MiXCR, one entry per CDR3 protein. The repertoire holds about 69,000 distinct CDR3 sequences, 90% to 95% seen once, with under 0.65% in the top ten. The data belong to a study of CD8 T cells in Susac syndrome. The CDR3 length is 14 residues. V shed 6 bases and J shed 0 bases, with 9 bases lying between them. Germline V gene sequence: CDR1 MDHEN, CDR2 SYDVKM.

Sequences were obtained from CD8+ T cells from PBMCs. The TCR was taken from a human donor with multiple sclerosis. V gene TRBV28 combines with J gene TRBJ2-1, with D unclear. The chain's CDR3 is CASRDLSSYNEQFF. The CDR3 DNA sequence: TGTGCCAGCAGGGATTTGAGCTCCTACAATGAGCAGTTCTTC.